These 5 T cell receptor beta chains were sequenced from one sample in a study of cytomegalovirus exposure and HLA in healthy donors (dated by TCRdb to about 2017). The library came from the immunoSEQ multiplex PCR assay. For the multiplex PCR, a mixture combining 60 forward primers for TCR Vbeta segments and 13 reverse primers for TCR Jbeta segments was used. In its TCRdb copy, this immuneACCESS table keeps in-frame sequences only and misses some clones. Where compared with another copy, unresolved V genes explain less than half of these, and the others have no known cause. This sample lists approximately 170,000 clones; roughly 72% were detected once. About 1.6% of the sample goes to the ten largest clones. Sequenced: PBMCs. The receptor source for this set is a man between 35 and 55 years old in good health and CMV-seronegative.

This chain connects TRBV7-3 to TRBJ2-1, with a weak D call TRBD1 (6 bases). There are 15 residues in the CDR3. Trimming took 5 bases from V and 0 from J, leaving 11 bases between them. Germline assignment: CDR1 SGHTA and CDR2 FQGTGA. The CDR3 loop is CASSQRGSSYNEQFF. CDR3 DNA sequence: TGTGCCAGCAGCCAAAGGGGGAGCTCCTACAATGAGCAGTTCTTC.

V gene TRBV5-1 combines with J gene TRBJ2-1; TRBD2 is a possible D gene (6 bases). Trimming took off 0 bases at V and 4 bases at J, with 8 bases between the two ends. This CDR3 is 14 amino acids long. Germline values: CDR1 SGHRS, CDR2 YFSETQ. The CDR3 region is CASSLGGAYNEQFF. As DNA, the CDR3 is TGCGCCAGCAGCTTGGGCGGGGCGTACAATGAGCAGTTCTTC. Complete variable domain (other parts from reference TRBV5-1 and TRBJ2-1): KAGVTQTPRYLIKTRGQQVTLSCSPISGHRSVSWYQQTPGQGLQFLFEYFSETQRNKGNFPGRFSGRQFSNSRSEMNVSTLELGDSALYLCASSLGGAYNEQFFGPGTRLTVL.

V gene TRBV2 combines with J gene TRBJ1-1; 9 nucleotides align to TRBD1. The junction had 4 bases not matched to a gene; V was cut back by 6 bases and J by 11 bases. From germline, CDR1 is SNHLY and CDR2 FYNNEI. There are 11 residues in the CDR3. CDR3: CASSSTGGAFF. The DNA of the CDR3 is TGTGCCAGCAGCTCGACAGGGGGGGCTTTCTTT.

CDR3 region: CATSRAVGTPETQYF. The CDR3 DNA follows: TGTGCCACCAGCAGAGCCGTAGGGACACCAGAGACCCAGTACTTC. The chain combines TRBV15 with TRBJ2-5; D perhaps matches TRBD1 (6 bases). Germline CDR1 LNHNV, CDR2 YYDKDF (reference sequence). Trimming cost V 1 base and J 4 bases, with 13 bases left between them. This CDR3 is 15 amino acids long. The full variable domain, its missing parts supplied by reference TRBV15 and TRBJ2-5, is DAMVIQNPRYQVTQFGKPVTLSCSQTLNHNVMYWYQQKSSQAPKLLFHYYDKDFNNEADTPDNFQSRRPNTSFCFLDIRSPGLGDTAMYLCATSRAVGTPETQYFGPGTRLLVL.

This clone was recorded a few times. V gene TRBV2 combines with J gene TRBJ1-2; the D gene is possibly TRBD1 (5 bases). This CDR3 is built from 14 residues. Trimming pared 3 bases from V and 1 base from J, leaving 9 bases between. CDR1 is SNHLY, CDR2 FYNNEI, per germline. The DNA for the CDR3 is TGTGCCAGCAGTGACGCCCAGGGTAACTATGGCTACACCTTC. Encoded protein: CASSDAQGNYGYTF. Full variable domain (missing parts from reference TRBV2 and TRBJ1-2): EPEVTQTPSHQVTQMGQEVILRCVPISNHLYFYWYRQILGQKVEFLVSFYNNEISEKSEIFDDQFSVERPDGSNFTLKIRSTKLEDSAMYFCASSDAQGNYGYTFGSGTRLTVV.